This entry features one T cell receptor (beta chain) sequence. The antigen it recognizes is unknown. No base quality information exists; no much larger clone differs at one position. The entry originates in a study of blood T cell repertoires in COVID-19 (dated by TCRdb to the early 2020s). For the wider study: The collaborator samples originated in the United States, Italy and Spain and spanned the acute and convalescent phases of COVID-19. Where HLA class I and class II types were available, the types were taken from metadata supplied by the sample provider, not from assay-based typing. The prospective study material was composed of cDNA or gDNA derived from T cells, B-cell-depleted T cells, or PBMCs. A de-identified subject ID, COVID-19 status, age in years and sex were almost always included in the sample metadata. Subjects who had been exposed to COVID-19, were actively infected with it, or had recovered from it provided the deeply sampled blood TCRbeta repertoires that made up the dataset. The repertoires were released in a freely available public database meant as a resource for research on the immune response to SARS-CoV-2. Samples were obtained from the ongoing ImmuneRACE study (first 160 participants) and from about 1,300 subjects provided by 6 global collaborators.

The paper's findings and limits, for the study overall: Clinical and demographic metadata were provided uncurated, with the amount varying by source and participant.

TCRbeta CDR3 regions were amplified from genomic DNA using the immunoSEQ Assay, a bias-controlled multiplex PCR. From the authors' description of their analysis: Nucleated cell counts per sample were estimated from amplification of reference gene primers within the assay. To quantify the absolute abundance of each unique TCRbeta CDR3 rearrangement, sequence reads were collapsed and filtered. Productive Simpson clonality was computed per sample as the square root of Simpson's diversity index over productive rearrangements. TCRdb's version of the immuneACCESS table is confined to in-frame rearrangements and falls short of the full clone set. An unresolved V gene accounts for under half of the shortfall where checked; the remainder is of unknown origin. Clone size and the V and J calls come from that table; the DNA yielded D and trimming. The sample table contains 100,000 to 150,000 clones; only one count was recorded for about 77% of them. Clones ranked in the top ten supply around 25% of the sample.

The collaborating institutions used their own protocols to collect whole blood in K2EDTA tubes. For TCRbeta analysis, collaborator samples were shipped as frozen whole blood, as isolated PBMCs, or as DNA extracted from either sample type. Taken from cysteine to phenylalanine, the CDR3 has 16 residues. Only CDR3 DNA remains: 48 bases, in frame from the first base. From a lookup of the germline V gene (reference sequence), CDR1 and CDR2 are MNHEY and SMNVEV. V is clipped by 4 bases and J by 6 bases, and the sequence between their germline boundaries is 16 bases long. Sequenced: peripheral blood. The V gene is TRBV27 and the J gene is TRBJ1-6; the D gene is not confidently resolved. The TCR sequence derives from a human donor in a cohort sampled during active COVID-19. The DNA is as follows: TGTGCCAGCAGTTACGTTGGTGGAGGCCCTAATTCACCCCTCCACTTT. The resulting protein is CASSYVGGGPNSPLHF.